The 16 T cell receptor beta chains below were found in one sample sequenced in a study of T cell responses to AZD1222 COVID-19 vaccine. Libraries were prepared by immunoSEQ multiplex PCR; TCRdb keeps only in-frame clonotypes and omits some of them. The table includes some 170,000 clones, 85% to 90% detected once. Source: peripheral blood, taken 28 days after the second dose of the MenACWY control vaccine. The receptors were gathered from an adult who received the MenACWY meningococcal vaccine as a control.

The V gene is TRBV14, the J gene TRBJ2-7; 13 bases map to TRBD2. This CDR3 region has 14 residues. Trimming cost V 5 bases and J 5 bases; bases outside gene matches: 3. Germline lookup yields CDR1 SGHDN and CDR2 FVKESK. CDR3 region: CASSDGTSGNEQYF. CDR3 DNA sequence: TGTGCCAGCAGCGATGGGACTAGCGGGAACGAGCAGTACTTC. Together with reference TRBV14 and TRBJ2-7, the CDR3 gives the full variable domain: EAGVTQFPSHSVIEKGQTVTLRCDPISGHDNLYWYRRVMGKEIKFLLHFVKESKQDESGMPNNRFLAERTGGTYSTLKVQPAELEDSGVYFCASSDGTSGNEQYFGPGTRLTVT.

The J gene is TRBJ2-7, the V gene TRBV11-3; 7 nucleotides match TRBD2. Germline CDR1 and CDR2: SGHNT and YENEEA. CDR3 length equals 16 residues. With V trimmed by 3 bases and J by 1 base, 9 bases remained unmatched. CDR3 DNA sequence: TGTGCCAGCAGCTTGCCTGCGGGGGAAGAGTCCTACGAGCAGTACTTC. Protein: CASSLPAGEESYEQYF.

The chain has TRBV9 and TRBJ1-1; D not certain. Trimming left V 4 bases short and J 2 bases short, with 9 bases between. The CDR3 consists of 13 residues. CDR1 is SGDLS, CDR2 YYNGEE, per germline. CDR3 sequence (DNA): TGTGCCAGCAGCTACAGTTTTAACACTGAAGCTTTCTTT. It is translated as CASSYSFNTEAFF.

This clone was seen a single time. The chain is built from TRBV24-1 and TRBJ1-2, with 7 positions matching TRBD1. The CDR3 covers 15 residues. Per the germline V gene, CDR1 is KGHDR and CDR2 is SFDVKD. Germline trimming cut 4 bases from V and 9 bases from J; bases unmatched to any gene: 13. The chain's CDR3 is CATSDSTGNLPSYTF. Here the CDR3 DNA reads TGTGCCACCAGTGACTCGACAGGGAATTTGCCCAGCTACACCTTC.

V gene TRBV19 combines with J gene TRBJ1-5; tentatively, D is TRBD1 (6 bases). The V and J ends lost 4 bases and 0 bases respectively, with 10 bases between them. CDR1 and CDR2 (germline): LNHDA, SQIVND (reference sequence). This CDR3 comprises 15 residues. DNA of the CDR3: TGTGCCAGTAGTAACCAGGGGAATAGCAATCAGCCCCAGCATTTT. This sequence encodes CASSNQGNSNQPQHF.

This chain connects TRBV28 to TRBJ2-7; 8 positions agree with TRBD1. The V gene's germline CDR1 is MDHEN and CDR2 SYDVKM. The CDR3 totals 17 residues. The junction had 13 bases not matched to a gene; V was cut back by 5 bases and J by 1 base. Written as DNA, the CDR3 is TGTGCCAGCAGTACGTTTAGGGCCCGACAGGGGTCCTACGAGCAGTACTTC. Encoded protein: CASSTFRARQGSYEQYF.

The V gene is TRBV28, the J gene TRBJ2-1, with 7 bases that match TRBD2. J was trimmed by 7 bases and V by 3 bases; bases with no gene match: 9. Germline V gene data show CDR1 as MDHEN and CDR2 as SYDVKM. This CDR3 is built from 15 residues. CDR3 in amino acids: CASSFRAGDRNEQFF. The CDR3 coding sequence is TGTGCCAGCAGTTTTCGTGCGGGAGATAGGAATGAGCAGTTCTTC.

V gene TRBV4-3 combines with J gene TRBJ1-1; D remains unclear. V was cut by 0 bases and J by 5 bases, with 10 bases left in between. Germline assignment: CDR1 LGHNA and CDR2 YSLEER. The CDR3 totals 14 residues. The CDR3 here is CASSQDQWVTEAFF. CDR3 bases: TGCGCCAGCAGCCAAGATCAATGGGTGACTGAAGCTTTCTTT.

The rearrangement links TRBV6-2 or TRBV6-3 to TRBJ1-5; 7 bases map to TRBD1. The CDR3 has 20 amino acids. Germline V gene sequence: CDR1 MNHEY, CDR2 SVGEGT. Trimming cost V 2 bases and J 0 bases; bases outside gene matches: 16. The CDR3 sequence: CASSYTQKTGQTYSNQPQHF. The CDR3 DNA reads TGTGCCAGCAGTTACACCCAAAAAACGGGACAGACCTATAGCAATCAGCCCCAGCATTTT.

The genes are TRBV10-3 and TRBJ1-1; maybe TRBD1 (5 bases). The germline gives CDR1 ENHRY, CDR2 SYGVKD. The CDR3 contains 13 residues. V was clipped by 6 bases and J by 2 bases, with 10 bases between them. The CDR3: CAISPTDNTEAFF. CDR3 DNA sequence: TGTGCCATCAGCCCGACAGATAACACTGAAGCTTTCTTT.

The chain uses TRBV28 and TRBJ2-5; TRBD1 aligns across 9 bases. Germline lookup yields CDR1 MDHEN and CDR2 SYDVKM. This CDR3 contains 13 residues. The V and J ends lost 6 bases and 2 bases, in that order; junction bases with no gene match: 1. CDR3 sequence reads: CASRGTGQETQYF. The CDR3 coding sequence is TGTGCCAGCAGGGGGACAGGGCAAGAGACCCAGTACTTC.

The chain joins TRBV6-4 to TRBJ1-2; 7 nucleotides align to TRBD1. With V trimmed by 3 bases and J by 8 bases, 6 bases remained unmatched. Looked up from germline, CDR1 is MRHNA and CDR2 is SNTAGT. The CDR3 spans 13 residues. The CDR3 DNA reads TGTGCCAGCAGTGAGGAACAGGGGTTGGGCTACACCTTC. Translation gives CASSEEQGLGYTF.

The rearrangement uses TRBV6-5 and TRBJ1-2; D may be TRBD1 (6 bases). Looked up from germline, CDR1 is MNHEY and CDR2 is SVGAGI. Trimming removed 7 bases at V and 7 bases at J, with 22 bases between. The CDR3 has 15 amino acids. The CDR3 loop is CASNSYGAGETGYTF. In nucleotides, the CDR3 is TGTGCCAGCAACTCCTATGGGGCAGGGGAGACTGGCTACACCTTC.

This clone was seen a handful of times. In DNA, the CDR3 is TGCGCCAGCAGCTTGATTTTAGACGGACTAGCCTCCGGGGAGCTGTTTTTT. Translated: CASSLILDGLASGELFF. The J gene is TRBJ2-2, the V gene TRBV5-1; 8 nucleotides match TRBD2. V trimming: 1 base; J trimming: 6 bases; junction bases outside the gene matches: 11. Germline CDR1 and CDR2: SGHRS and YFSETQ. This CDR3 comprises 17 residues.

The chain couples TRBV5-4 to TRBJ1-6; TRBD1 might be the D (5 bases). The V gene's germline CDR1 is SGHNT and CDR2 YYREEE (reference sequence). Trimming took off 0 bases at V and 3 bases at J, with 10 bases between the two ends. There are 16 residues in the CDR3. The CDR3 reads CASSLGGVYYNSPLHF. DNA of the CDR3: TGTGCCAGCAGCTTGGGAGGGGTATACTATAATTCACCCCTCCACTTT.

In regard to this clone: Other DNA sequences in this specimen translate into the identical CDR3. This chain uses TRBV12-3 or TRBV12-4 with TRBJ1-1; D gene ambiguous. V dropped 7 bases and J dropped 2 bases, with 5 bases sitting between them. The CDR3 extends over 11 amino acids. The CDR3 loop is CASTANTEAFF. In DNA, the CDR3 is TGTGCCAGCACTGCTAACACTGAAGCTTTCTTT.